This T cell receptor beta chain came from a study of T cell responses to AZD1222 COVID-19 vaccine. Study outcomes and limitations: Nearly half of the spike-specific TCRs reportedly recognize variant regions that carry no mutations. White British ancestry dominated among donors, who included more females, and clonal diversity was possibly underestimated.

The protocol was immunoSEQ multiplex PCR, while the TCRdb copy is restricted to in-frame clones and leaves out a portion. In the table there are fewer than 200,000 clones, almost 95% of which are singletons. Per the germline V gene, CDR1 is GTSNPN and CDR2 is SVGIG (reference sequence). This CDR3 is 12 amino acids long. Trimming removed 2 bases from V and 3 bases from J, with 7 bases in between. Points on this clone: The antigen remains unidentified.

The receptor was derived from an adult in good health. Here the sequenced sample was peripheral blood, taken on day 0 of AZD1222 vaccination. The rearrangement joins TRBV30 to TRBJ1-1; D is uncertain. The CDR3 nucleotides read TGTGCCTGGAGTAGACCCTACACTGAAGCTTTCTTT. Translated: CAWSRPYTEAFF.